This TCR beta chain was recovered during a study of blood T cell repertoires in COVID-19. Overall study: COVID-19 samples from acute and convalescent phases originated in the United States, Italy and Spain. Nucleic acid was either cDNA or gDNA, and it came from T cells, B-cell-depleted T cells, or PBMCs.

The authors' processing: Reference gene primer amplification yielded estimated nucleated cell counts. Profiling relied on immunoSEQ multiplex PCR, and the TCRdb table lists in-frame clones only, not all of them. The V and J calls and clone size come from that table; D and trimming were worked out from the DNA. The table records fewer than 200,000 clones, approximately 84% of them present only once. V lost 2 bases and J 9 bases, leaving 11 bases between the germline ends. The length of the CDR3 is 14 residues. Germline lookup yields CDR1 SGHAT and CDR2 FQDESV (reference sequence). The TCR was taken from a human donor in a cohort sampled during active COVID-19. The chain recombines TRBV11-1 with TRBJ1-6; possibly TRBD1 for D (5 bases). The sequencing sample was made of peripheral blood. This chain's CDR3 is CASSLLGVGSPLHF. CDR3 in DNA: TGTGCCAGCAGCTTATTAGGGGTGGGTTCACCCCTCCACTTT.